These T cell receptor beta chains were read from a single sample in a study of blood T cell repertoires in COVID-19. Assay used: immunoSEQ multiplex PCR; TCRdb lists only in-frame clones, some missing. The sample carries 200,000 to 250,000 clones, 80% to 90% recorded once. Source material: PBMCs or T cells enriched from blood (not recorded which). The receptor source for this set is a woman aged 18-35 years in a cohort exposed to, infected with or recovered from COVID-19 (not recorded which). The CDR3 runs from the conserved cysteine through the conserved F or W. The D gene is left open where the match is weak.

CDR3: CASSDEGGPSYNEQFF
J: TRBJ2-1
D: NA
V: TRBV10-1

CDR3: CATSDSGTVYGYTF
J: TRBJ1-2
D: TRBD1
V: TRBV24-1

CDR3: CASAQENSPLHF
J: TRBJ1-6
D: NA
V: TRBV12-3/TRBV12-4

CDR3: CAISEDRGAYEQYF
J: TRBJ2-7
D: TRBD1
V: TRBV10-3

CDR3: CASTGTDTQYF
J: TRBJ2-3
D: NA
V: TRBV10-2

CDR3: CASSPDRVQETQYF
J: TRBJ2-5
D: TRBD1
V: TRBV18

CDR3: CASTLADRAYEQYF
J: TRBJ2-7
D: NA
V: TRBV7-9

CDR3: CASSGYRQDRGYGYTF
J: TRBJ1-2
D: TRBD1
V: TRBV6-1

CDR3: CASSHTGTGLEAFF
J: TRBJ1-1
D: TRBD1
V: TRBV4-1

CDR3: CASSPLAQGVNTEAFF
J: TRBJ1-1
D: TRBD1
V: TRBV27

CDR3: CASSSGNSYNEQFF
J: TRBJ2-1
D: NA
V: TRBV11-3

CDR3: CASSSGGVNEQFF
J: TRBJ2-1
D: TRBD2
V: TRBV28

CDR3: CSVRQELNTEAFF
J: TRBJ1-1
D: NA
V: TRBV29-1

CDR3: CASPRRSSGRARDEQFF
J: TRBJ2-1
D: TRBD2
V: TRBV2

CDR3: CARRTGQETQYF
J: TRBJ2-5
D: TRBD1
V: TRBV2

CDR3: CASTDPGENTGELFF
J: TRBJ2-2
D: NA
V: TRBV10-2

CDR3: CASSQAQGGGEETQYF
J: TRBJ2-5
D: TRBD2
V: TRBV4-2

CDR3: CASSETGDSPLHF
J: TRBJ1-6
D: TRBD1
V: TRBV18

CDR3: CASSSQGIKGNTIYF
J: TRBJ1-3
D: TRBD1
V: TRBV9

CDR3: CASSYDLAGGGELFF
J: TRBJ2-2
D: TRBD2
V: TRBV6-5

CDR3: CASSHDGTGGYGYTF
J: TRBJ1-2
D: TRBD1
V: TRBV23-1

CDR3: CASSRTGVNEQFF
J: TRBJ2-1
D: NA
V: TRBV27

CDR3: CASSQGGQNTEAFF
J: TRBJ1-1
D: NA
V: TRBV4-1

CDR3: CASSQDSSYEQYF
J: TRBJ2-7
D: NA
V: TRBV10-2

CDR3: CSVRQGSYEQYF
J: TRBJ2-7
D: TRBD1
V: TRBV29-1

CDR3: CASSPRGSGSTDTQYF
J: TRBJ2-3
D: NA
V: TRBV13

CDR3: CASSLDRLVGVEKLFF
J: TRBJ1-4
D: NA
V: TRBV11-2

CDR3: CATSDLDRVEPQHF
J: TRBJ1-5
D: TRBD1
V: TRBV24-1

CDR3: CASSPYEADLTTSNYGYTF
J: TRBJ1-2
D: NA
V: TRBV18

CDR3: CASSKARGQGTWNEQFF
J: TRBJ2-1
D: NA
V: TRBV21-1

CDR3: CASSLKGAVLETQYF
J: TRBJ2-5
D: NA
V: TRBV5-1

CDR3: CSASAGGGQPQHF
J: TRBJ1-5
D: NA
V: TRBV20-1

CDR3: CASSDRTGNTEAFF
J: TRBJ1-1
D: TRBD1
V: TRBV2